This T cell receptor beta chain stems from a study of T cell changes during pregnancy in multiple sclerosis. Sequencing used immunoSEQ multiplex PCR; TCRdb keeps in-frame clones, though not all of them. Here the sample spans approximately 72,000 clones, around nine tenths being singletons. This clonotype was sampled from a female donor in good health, enrolled as a control in a pregnancy study. This specimen was peripheral blood, taken in the first trimester of pregnancy.

CDR3 nucleotides: TGTGCCAGCAGCTTAGCGGGGGCTGACGAGACCCAGTACTTC. Translating it yields CASSLAGADETQYF. The chain combines TRBV5-6 with TRBJ2-5; TRBD2 aligns across 8 bases. Germline lookup yields CDR1 SGHDT and CDR2 YYEEEE. This CDR3 comprises 14 residues. Trimming cost V 2 bases and J 5 bases; bases outside gene matches: 5.